These T cell receptor beta chains were read from a single sample in a study of technical replicates of blood from a few donors. Data came from immunoSEQ multiplex PCR; TCRdb stores just in-frame clones and leaves some out. The repertoire holds some 76,000 clones, with 95% to 98% as singletons. Specimen: T cells isolated from PBMCs. All receptors come from a human donor in good health. CDR3s include the opening cysteine and the closing phenylalanine or tryptophan. Fields, in order: D gene, J gene, clone size, V gene, CDR3 DNA, CDR3 protein. A D gene is named only where the DNA matches it firmly. Size is omitted from some rows. Given values are once, few, many or a class for expanded clones.

. | TRBJ1-1 | . | TRBV25-1 | TGTGCCAGCAGTGGCTTGAGGGAGAACACTGAAGCTTTCTTT | CASSGLRENTEAFF
. | TRBJ2-7 | . | TRBV6-5 | TGTGCCAGCAGTTACCTTGAGGAGGGAGTGGGGGAGCAGTACTTC | CASSYLEEGVGEQYF
. | TRBJ1-4 | . | TRBV18 | TGTGCCAGCTCACCAAGGGGCGACGGGTCTGAAAAACTGTTTTTT | CASSPRGDGSEKLFF
TRBD2 | TRBJ2-5 | once | TRBV2 | TGTGCCAGCAGTGGGGAGCGGGAGTACGAGACCCAGTACTTC | CASSGEREYETQYF
. | TRBJ2-2 | . | TRBV4-2 | TGTGCCAGCAACATTGAGGCGGGGACCCCCGGGGAGCTGTTTTTT | CASNIEAGTPGELFF
. | TRBJ2-1 | . | TRBV25-1 | TGTGCCAGCAGTGAATATGGGGTGGGGCCGGGGGATGAGCAGTTCTTC | CASSEYGVGPGDEQFF
. | TRBJ2-7 | . | TRBV28 | TGTGCCAGCAGTCCTTACGAGCAGTACTTC | CASSPYEQYF
. | TRBJ1-2 | . | TRBV28 | TGTGCCAGCAGTTTCGAGGACACGCCAAGGGACTATGGCTACACCTTC | CASSFEDTPRDYGYTF
. | TRBJ2-6 | . | TRBV9 | TGTGCCAGCAGCTCTTCAGGGGCTTCCGGGGCCAACGTCCTGACTTTC | CASSSSGASGANVLTF
TRBD1 | TRBJ2-3 | . | TRBV11-2 | TGTGCCAGCAGCTTAGAGGGACAGGGGGCACATACGCAGTATTTT | CASSLEGQGAHTQYF
TRBD2 | TRBJ2-1 | . | TRBV27 | TGTGCCACTCAACCACTAGCGGGAGTAGACAATGAGCAGTTCTTC | CATQPLAGVDNEQFF
. | TRBJ2-2 | . | TRBV15 | TGTGCCACCAGCAGAGCTAGGACTTCCGGGGAGCTGTTTTTT | CATSRARTSGELFF
. | TRBJ2-1 | . | TRBV7-3 | TGTGCCAGCAGCCAACGGGGGACCTACAATGAGCAGTTCTTC | CASSQRGTYNEQFF
. | TRBJ2-7 | . | TRBV7-3 | TGTGCCAGCAGCTTAAATGGGCTAGCGAACTACGAGCAGTACTTC | CASSLNGLANYEQYF
. | TRBJ1-1 | . | TRBV6-5 | TGTGCCAGCTTTTTCAGTTGGTTGGACACTGAAGCTTTCTTT | CASFFSWLDTEAFF
. | TRBJ1-2 | . | TRBV7-9 | TGTGCCAGCAGCCTAAAAACAGGGAACTATGGCTACACCTTC | CASSLKTGNYGYTF
TRBD1 | TRBJ1-5 | . | TRBV6-6 | TGTGCCAGCAGGCTCGGGACAGGCTATCAGCCCCAGCATTTT | CASRLGTGYQPQHF
. | TRBJ2-1 | . | TRBV19 | TGTGCCAGTAGTATACTCCCGGGAGAGTATAATGAGCAGTTCTTC | CASSILPGEYNEQFF
. | TRBJ2-3 | . | TRBV9 | TGTGCCAGCAGCGTAGGGCTGGGGCAAGGCACAGATACGCAGTATTTT | CASSVGLGQGTDTQYF
TRBD2 | TRBJ2-1 | . | TRBV30 | TGTGCCTGGAGTAAGCGGGAGCAGGGTGAGCAGTTCTTC | CAWSKREQGEQFF
TRBD2 | TRBJ2-5 | . | TRBV28 | TGTGCCAGCAGTTTAGGGACTAGCAGATACCAAGAGACCCAGTACTTC | CASSLGTSRYQETQYF
. | TRBJ1-2 | . | TRBV9 | TGTGCCAGCAGCGTAGCTGACAGCTCACCGTTTTATGGCTACACCTTC | CASSVADSSPFYGYTF
TRBD1 | TRBJ2-3 | . | TRBV5-1 | TGCGCCAGCAGATCAGGGGGAACAGATACGCAGTATTTT | CASRSGGTDTQYF
. | TRBJ2-5 | . | TRBV7-2 | TGTGCCAGCAGCTTAATCTGGGCAGACCAAGAGACCCAGTACTTC | CASSLIWADQETQYF
. | TRBJ2-7 | . | TRBV7-2 | TGTGCCAGCAGCTTATATACGGAGATCTACGAGCAGTACTTC | CASSLYTEIYEQYF
TRBD1 | TRBJ1-1 | . | TRBV5-1 | TGCGCCAGCAGCTTATCTCCGACAGGGGGGATTGAAGCTTTCTTT | CASSLSPTGGIEAFF
. | TRBJ1-1 | . | TRBV20-1 | TGCAGTGCTCGAAACAGGGCTGAAGCTTTCTTT | CSARNRAEAFF
. | TRBJ2-7 | . | TRBV28 | TGTGCCAGCAGTTGGGACTCAAGATTCTCCTACGAGCAGTACTTC | CASSWDSRFSYEQYF
. | TRBJ2-7 | . | TRBV2 | TGTGCCAGCAGCTTAGACAGTTACGAGCAGTACTTC | CASSLDSYEQYF
. | TRBJ2-5 | . | TRBV11-3 | TGTGCCAGCAGCTGGGACTACCAAGAGACCCAGTACTTC | CASSWDYQETQYF
. | TRBJ1-1 | . | TRBV19 | TGTGCCAGTAGACAGCACATGAACACTGAAGCTTTCTTT | CASRQHMNTEAFF
. | TRBJ2-3 | . | TRBV28 | TGTGCCAGCAGTTTAGGGGCTAATCATCGCACGGATACGCAGTATTTT | CASSLGANHRTDTQYF
. | TRBJ2-7 | . | TRBV4-1 | TGCGCCAGCAGCCAAGATAACGGGGGACCCTACGAGCAGTACTTC | CASSQDNGGPYEQYF
. | TRBJ1-1 | . | TRBV13 | TGTGCCAGCAGCTCTGACAGGAACACTGAAGCTTTCTTT | CASSSDRNTEAFF
TRBD1 | TRBJ1-3 | . | TRBV4-1 | TGCGCCAGCAGCCCCGACAGGGATAGAAACACCATATATTTT | CASSPDRDRNTIYF
TRBD1 | TRBJ1-5 | . | TRBV27 | TGTGCCAGCAGTTTAGTCCAGGGGGCTTTTCAGCCCCAGCATTTT | CASSLVQGAFQPQHF
TRBD2 | TRBJ2-7 | once | TRBV4-2 | TGTGCCAGCAGCCAAGAGATAGCGGGGTACTACGAGCAGTACTTC | CASSQEIAGYYEQYF
TRBD2 | TRBJ2-1 | . | TRBV7-3 | TGTGCCAGCAGCTCCAGCCCGACTAGCGGGCTTAACCTTGAGCAGTTCTTC | CASSSSPTSGLNLEQFF
. | TRBJ1-1 | . | TRBV4-1 | TGCGCCAGCAGCCAAGAACAGGTAAACCCGGCTTTCTTT | CASSQEQVNPAFF
TRBD1 | TRBJ2-7 | . | TRBV6-5 | TGTGCCAGCAGTTACTCCGGGACAGGGCCTTACGAGCAGTACTTC | CASSYSGTGPYEQYF
. | TRBJ2-7 | . | TRBV15 | TGTGCCACCAGCTTAGAGATAATTACCTACGAGCAGTACTTC | CATSLEIITYEQYF
TRBD1 | TRBJ1-1 | . | TRBV6-5 | TGTGCCAGCAGTTACCCGGGACAGCTGAACACTGAAGCTTTCTTT | CASSYPGQLNTEAFF
TRBD2 | TRBJ2-2 | . | TRBV6-5 | TGTGCCACCTCGACTAGCGGGAGCACCGGGGAGCTGTTTTTT | CATSTSGSTGELFF
. | TRBJ2-5 | . | TRBV5-6 | TGTGCCAGCAGCTTTGCCACGGGGACTCATCAAGAGACCCAGTACTTC | CASSFATGTHQETQYF
. | TRBJ1-1 | . | TRBV6-1 | TGTGCCAGCAGTTCCACAGTGAACACTGAAGCTTTCTTT | CASSSTVNTEAFF
TRBD1 | TRBJ2-5 | . | TRBV29-1 | TGCAGCGCCCAAACAGGACAGGAAGATCGAGAGACCCAGTACTTC | CSAQTGQEDRETQYF
TRBD1 | TRBJ2-1 | . | TRBV7-2 | TGTGCCAGCAGCCCCGGGGACAGGGCCTACAATGAGCAGTTCTTC | CASSPGDRAYNEQFF
TRBD1 | TRBJ1-1 | . | TRBV9 | TGTGCCAGCAGCACAGGGGGCACTGAAGCTTTCTTT | CASSTGGTEAFF
. | TRBJ1-2 | . | TRBV2 | TGTGCCAGCAGCCCCATCAACTATGGCTACACCTTC | CASSPINYGYTF
. | TRBJ2-7 | . | TRBV4-2 | TGTGCCAGCAGCCAAGATGAGATAGCTTACGAGCAGTACTTC | CASSQDEIAYEQYF
TRBD1 | TRBJ2-5 | . | TRBV19 | TGTGCCAGCAATTCAGGGGGCGCGGGGAAGACCCAGTACTTC | CASNSGGAGKTQYF
TRBD1 | TRBJ2-5 | . | TRBV11-3 | TGTGCCAGCAGCCCTGGACAGGGTATGGAGACCCAGTACTTC | CASSPGQGMETQYF
TRBD2 | TRBJ2-3 | . | TRBV7-9 | TGTGCCAGCAGCTCCGAAGCGGGAGGATTCACAGATACGCAGTATTTT | CASSSEAGGFTDTQYF
TRBD1 | TRBJ2-7 | . | TRBV5-1 | TGCGCCAGCAGCCCCAAACGGGACAGTCGAAGCGCGTACTTC | CASSPKRDSRSAYF